This T cell receptor (beta chain) was sequenced during a study of memory CD4+ T cells and cytomegalovirus serostatus. On the study more broadly: This sample comes from healthy Belgian adults, 9 CMV seropositive, approximately 25 seronegative.

Original methodology: After removing out-of-frame reads, around 2,000,000 distinct TCRbeta sequences remained. The repertoire was sequenced with immunoSEQ multiplex PCR; TCRdb's copy has only in-frame clones and lacks some. The V and J calls and clone size were taken over from that table, and D and trimming were inferred from the DNA. This table has about 56,000 clones, about three quarters appearing once. With regard to this clone: Its antigen is unidentified.

Single viable CD3+CD4+CD8-CD45RO+ cells were sorted as the memory CD4+ T cells. CD4+ T cells were isolated by positive magnetic selection. Overall study results and limits: Each of 67 CMV-associated TCRbeta sequences occurred in one to five individuals.

This TCR was recovered from an adult in good health and CMV-seropositive. Material: memory CD4+ T cells from blood.

The CDR3 region is CASSFMAPSYEQYF. The CDR3 DNA reads as TGTGCCAGCAGTTTCATGGCGCCCTCCTACGAGCAGTACTTC. This sequence joins TRBV28 and TRBJ2-7; D is unclear. The ends were cut back, 3 bases at V and 0 bases at J, with 9 bases in the middle. Germline loops: CDR1 MDHEN, CDR2 SYDVKM. The CDR3 totals 14 residues. Based on the CDR3 plus reference TRBV28 and TRBJ2-7, the full variable domain is DVKVTQSSRYLVKRTGEKVFLECVQDMDHENMFWYRQDPGLGLRLIYFSYDVKMKEKGDIPEGYSVSREKKERFSLILESASTNQTSMYLCASSFMAPSYEQYFGPGTRLTVT.